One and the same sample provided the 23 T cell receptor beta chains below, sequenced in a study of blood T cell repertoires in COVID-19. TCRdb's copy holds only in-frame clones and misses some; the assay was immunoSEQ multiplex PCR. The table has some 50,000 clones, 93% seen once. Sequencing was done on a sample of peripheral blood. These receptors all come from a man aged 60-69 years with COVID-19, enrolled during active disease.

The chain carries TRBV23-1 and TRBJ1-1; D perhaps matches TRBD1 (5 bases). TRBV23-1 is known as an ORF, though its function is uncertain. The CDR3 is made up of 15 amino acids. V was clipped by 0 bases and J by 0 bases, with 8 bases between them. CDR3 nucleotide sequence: TGCGCCAGCAGTCAATCTGACAGACTGAACACTGAAGCTTTCTTT. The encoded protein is CASSQSDRLNTEAFF.

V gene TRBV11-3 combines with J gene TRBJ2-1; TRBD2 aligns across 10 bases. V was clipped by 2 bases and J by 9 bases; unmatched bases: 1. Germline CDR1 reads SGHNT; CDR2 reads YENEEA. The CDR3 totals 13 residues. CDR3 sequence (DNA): TGTGCCAGCAGCTTAACTAGCGGGACTGAGCAGTTCTTC. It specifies CASSLTSGTEQFF.

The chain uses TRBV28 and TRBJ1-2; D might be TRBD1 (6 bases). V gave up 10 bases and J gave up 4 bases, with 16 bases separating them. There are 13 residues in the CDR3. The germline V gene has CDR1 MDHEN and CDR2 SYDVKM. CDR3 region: CAIRGGVTYGYTF. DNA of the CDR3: TGTGCCATCAGGGGAGGGGTAACCTATGGCTACACCTTC.

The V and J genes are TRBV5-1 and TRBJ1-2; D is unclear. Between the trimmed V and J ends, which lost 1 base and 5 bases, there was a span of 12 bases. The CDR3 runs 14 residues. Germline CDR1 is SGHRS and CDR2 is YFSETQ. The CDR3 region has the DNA TGCGCCAGCAGCTTGAATCCGCCTGAGTATGGCTACACCTTC. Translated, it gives CASSLNPPEYGYTF.

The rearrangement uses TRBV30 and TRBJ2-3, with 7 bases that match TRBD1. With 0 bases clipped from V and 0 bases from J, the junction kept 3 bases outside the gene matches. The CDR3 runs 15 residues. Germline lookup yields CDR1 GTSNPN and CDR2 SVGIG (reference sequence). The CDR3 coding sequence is TGTGCCTGGAGTGTAGAGGGGGCCAGCACAGATACGCAGTATTTT. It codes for CAWSVEGASTDTQYF. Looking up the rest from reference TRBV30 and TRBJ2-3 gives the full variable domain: SQTIHQWPATLVQPVGSPLSLECTVEGTSNPNLYWYRQAAGRGLQLLFYSVGIGQISSEVPQNLSASRPQDRQFILSSKKLLLSDSGFYLCAWSVEGASTDTQYFGPGTRLTVL.

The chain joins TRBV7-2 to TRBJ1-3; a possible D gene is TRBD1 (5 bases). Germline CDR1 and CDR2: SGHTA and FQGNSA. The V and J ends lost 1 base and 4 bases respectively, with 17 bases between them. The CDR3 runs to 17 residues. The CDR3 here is CASSLGFGGSGGNTIYF. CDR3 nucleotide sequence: TGTGCCAGCAGCTTAGGTTTCGGGGGTTCGGGAGGAAACACCATATATTTT.

The CDR3 loop is CASRGTAPTGELFF. The CDR3 DNA is TGTGCCAGCAGGGGGACAGCCCCCACCGGGGAGCTGTTTTTT. V usage is TRBV27 and J usage is TRBJ2-2; the match to TRBD1 covers 7 bases. V shed 6 bases, J shed 4 bases, and the junction held 5 bases outside the gene matches. This CDR3 spans 14 amino acids. CDR1 and CDR2 from the germline V gene are MNHEY and SMNVEV (reference sequence).

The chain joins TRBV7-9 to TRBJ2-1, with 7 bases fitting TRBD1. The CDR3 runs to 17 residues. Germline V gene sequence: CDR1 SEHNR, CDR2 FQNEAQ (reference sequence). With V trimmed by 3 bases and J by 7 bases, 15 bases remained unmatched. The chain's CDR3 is CASSFFRTHGTVNEQFF. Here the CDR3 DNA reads TGTGCCAGCAGCTTTTTTAGGACCCACGGGACAGTTAATGAGCAGTTCTTC.

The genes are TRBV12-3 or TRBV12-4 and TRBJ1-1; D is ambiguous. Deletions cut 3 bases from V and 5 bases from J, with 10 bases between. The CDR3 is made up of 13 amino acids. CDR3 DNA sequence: TGTGCCAGCAGTTTTCGGAGGGAGACTGAAGCTTTCTTT. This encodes CASSFRRETEAFF.

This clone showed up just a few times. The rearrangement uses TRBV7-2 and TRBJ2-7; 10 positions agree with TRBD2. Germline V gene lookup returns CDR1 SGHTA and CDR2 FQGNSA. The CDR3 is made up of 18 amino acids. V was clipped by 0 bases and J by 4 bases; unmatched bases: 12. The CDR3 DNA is TGTGCCAGCAGCTTAGCAGCGGGAGGGCGGCCCCACCAGTACGAGCAGTACTTC. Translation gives CASSLAAGGRPHQYEQYF.

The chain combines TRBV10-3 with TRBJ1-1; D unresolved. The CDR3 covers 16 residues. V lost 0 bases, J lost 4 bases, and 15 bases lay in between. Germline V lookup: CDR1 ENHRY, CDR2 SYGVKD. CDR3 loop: CAISESNPGKSTEAFF. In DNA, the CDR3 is TGTGCCATCAGTGAGTCGAATCCGGGTAAGAGCACTGAAGCTTTCTTT.

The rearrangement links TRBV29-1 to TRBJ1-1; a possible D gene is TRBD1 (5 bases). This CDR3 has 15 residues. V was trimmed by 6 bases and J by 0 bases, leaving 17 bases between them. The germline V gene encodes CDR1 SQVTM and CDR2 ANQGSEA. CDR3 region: CSVDLGQVMNTEAFF. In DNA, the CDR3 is TGCAGCGTCGACTTGGGGCAGGTTATGAACACTGAAGCTTTCTTT.

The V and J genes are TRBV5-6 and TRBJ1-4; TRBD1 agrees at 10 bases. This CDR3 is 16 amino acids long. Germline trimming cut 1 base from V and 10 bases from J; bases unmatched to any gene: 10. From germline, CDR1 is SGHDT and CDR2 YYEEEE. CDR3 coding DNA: TGTGCCAGCAGCTTGAGACATAGACAGGGGGCACGAAAACTGTTTTTT. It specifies CASSLRHRQGARKLFF.

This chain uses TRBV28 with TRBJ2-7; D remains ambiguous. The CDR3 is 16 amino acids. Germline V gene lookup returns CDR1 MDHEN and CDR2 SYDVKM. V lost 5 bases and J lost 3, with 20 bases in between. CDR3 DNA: TGTGCCAGCAGTGCGCCTGGATCCACTACACTCTACGAGCAGTACTTC. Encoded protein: CASSAPGSTTLYEQYF.

DNA of the CDR3: TGTGCCAGCAGCTTATCAGCGGACTACGAGCAGTACTTC. This translates into CASSLSADYEQYF. This rearrangement joins TRBV7-3 to TRBJ2-7; D is possibly TRBD2 (5 bases). Trimming cost V 2 bases and J 3 bases, with 8 bases left between them. CDR1 and CDR2 (germline): SGHTA, FQGTGA. The CDR3 totals 13 residues.

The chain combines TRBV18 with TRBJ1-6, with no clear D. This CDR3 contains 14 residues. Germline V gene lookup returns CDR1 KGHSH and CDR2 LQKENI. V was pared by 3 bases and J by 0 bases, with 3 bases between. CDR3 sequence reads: CASSPSSYNSPLHF. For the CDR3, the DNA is TGTGCCAGCTCACCGAGCTCCTATAATTCACCCCTCCACTTT. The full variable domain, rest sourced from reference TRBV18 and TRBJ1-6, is NAGVMQNPRHLVRRRGQEARLRCSPMKGHSHVYWYRQLPEEGLKFMVYLQKENIIDESGMPKERFSAEFPKEGPSILRIQQVVRGDSAAYFCASSPSSYNSPLHFGNGTRLTVT.

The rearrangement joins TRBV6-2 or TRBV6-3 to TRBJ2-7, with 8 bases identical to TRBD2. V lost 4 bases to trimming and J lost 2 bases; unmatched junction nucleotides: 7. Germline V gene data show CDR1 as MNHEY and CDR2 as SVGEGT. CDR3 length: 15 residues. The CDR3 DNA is TGTGCCAGCAGTTTTACTAGCGGCACTACCTACGAGCAGTACTTC. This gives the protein CASSFTSGTTYEQYF.

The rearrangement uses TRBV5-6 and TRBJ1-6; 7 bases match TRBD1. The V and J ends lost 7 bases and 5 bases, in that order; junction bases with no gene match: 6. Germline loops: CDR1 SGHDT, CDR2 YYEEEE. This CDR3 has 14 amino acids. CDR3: CASASGQHNSPLHF. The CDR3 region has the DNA TGTGCCAGCGCGTCGGGACAGCATAATTCACCCCTCCACTTT.

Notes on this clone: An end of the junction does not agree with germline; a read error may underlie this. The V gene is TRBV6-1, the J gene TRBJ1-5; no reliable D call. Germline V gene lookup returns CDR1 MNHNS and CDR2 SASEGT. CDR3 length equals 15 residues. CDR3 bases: TGTGCCAGCAGGGAAGGAGGCCGTGGGAATCAGCCCCAGCATTTT. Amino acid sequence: CASREGGRGNQPQHF.

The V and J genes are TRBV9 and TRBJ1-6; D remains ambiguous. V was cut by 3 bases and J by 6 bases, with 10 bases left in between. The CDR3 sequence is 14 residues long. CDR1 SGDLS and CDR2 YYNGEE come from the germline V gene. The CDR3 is CASSARQVNSPLHF. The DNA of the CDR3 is TGTGCCAGCAGCGCCAGACAAGTTAATTCACCCCTCCACTTT.

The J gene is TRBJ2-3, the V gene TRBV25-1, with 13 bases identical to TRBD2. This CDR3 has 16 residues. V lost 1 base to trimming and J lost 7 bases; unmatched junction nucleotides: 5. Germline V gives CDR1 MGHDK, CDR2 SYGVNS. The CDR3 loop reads CASSESRTSGRNTQYF. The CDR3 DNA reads TGTGCCAGCAGTGAATCGAGGACTAGCGGGAGAAATACGCAGTATTTT. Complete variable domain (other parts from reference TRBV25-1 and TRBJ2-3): EADIYQTPRYLVIGTGKKITLECSQTMGHDKMYWYQQDPGMELHLIHYSYGVNSTEKGDLSSESTVSRIRTEHFPLTLESARPSHTSQYLCASSESRTSGRNTQYFGPGTRLTVL.

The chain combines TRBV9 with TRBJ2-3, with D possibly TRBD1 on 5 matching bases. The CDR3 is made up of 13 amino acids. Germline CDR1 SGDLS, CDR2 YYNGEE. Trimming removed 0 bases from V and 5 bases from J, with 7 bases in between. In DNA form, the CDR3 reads TGTGCCAGCAGCGTAGTGGGGCAAGATACGCAGTATTTT. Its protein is CASSVVGQDTQYF.

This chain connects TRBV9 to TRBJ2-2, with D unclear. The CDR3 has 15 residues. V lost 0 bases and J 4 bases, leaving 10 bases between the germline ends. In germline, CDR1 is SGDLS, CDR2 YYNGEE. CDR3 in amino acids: CASSVAGPSTGELFF. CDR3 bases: TGTGCCAGCAGCGTAGCAGGTCCGAGCACCGGGGAGCTGTTTTTT.